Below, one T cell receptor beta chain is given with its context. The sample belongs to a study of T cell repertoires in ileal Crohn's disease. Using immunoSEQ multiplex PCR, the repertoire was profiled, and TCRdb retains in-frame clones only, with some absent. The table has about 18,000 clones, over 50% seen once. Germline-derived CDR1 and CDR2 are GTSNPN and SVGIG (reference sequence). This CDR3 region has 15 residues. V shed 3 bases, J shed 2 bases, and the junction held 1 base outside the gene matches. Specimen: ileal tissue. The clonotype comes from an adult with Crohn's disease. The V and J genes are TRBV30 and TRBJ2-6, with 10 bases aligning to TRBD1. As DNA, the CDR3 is TGTGCCTGGAGGACAGGGGGCGCTGGGGCCAACGTCCTGACTTTC. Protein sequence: CAWRTGGAGANVLTF.